These T cell receptor beta chains were read from a single sample in a study of blood T cell repertoires in COVID-19. Some clones are missing from TCRdb's copy, which holds only in-frame ones; the method was immunoSEQ multiplex PCR. Among 250,000 to 350,000 clones listed, about 88% were seen once. The sequenced sample was peripheral blood. The receptors originated from a human donor with COVID-19, enrolled during active disease. The donor label of this sample is uncertain. CDR3s include the opening cysteine and the closing phenylalanine or tryptophan.

J gene: TRBJ2-1; V gene: TRBV5-1; CDR3 protein: CASSLSSGSNNEQFF
J gene: TRBJ2-1; V gene: TRBV12-5; CDR3 protein: CASGRDLYNEQFF
J gene: TRBJ1-4; V gene: TRBV5-1; CDR3 protein: CASSRDILEKLFF
J gene: TRBJ1-1; V gene: TRBV6-5; CDR3 protein: CASSYRGLYEAFF
J gene: TRBJ2-1; V gene: TRBV5-1; CDR3 protein: CASRVLSEQSNEQFF
J gene: TRBJ2-7; V gene: TRBV6-1; CDR3 protein: CASSERSAATHEQYF
J gene: TRBJ2-2; V gene: TRBV6-5; CDR3 protein: CASSSRQGSTGELFF
J gene: TRBJ2-1; V gene: TRBV27; CDR3 protein: CASSSEQGAYNEQFF
J gene: TRBJ2-7; V gene: TRBV12-1; CDR3 protein: CASSSSGNLSGEQYF
J gene: TRBJ1-2; V gene: TRBV2; CDR3 protein: CATGGANYGYTF
J gene: TRBJ2-3; V gene: TRBV30; CDR3 protein: CAWSERGGAGDTQYF
J gene: TRBJ1-1; V gene: TRBV5-1; CDR3 protein: CASSSLGTPNTEAFF
J gene: TRBJ2-5; V gene: TRBV7-2; CDR3 protein: CASSAEGLNLQETQYF
J gene: TRBJ1-2; V gene: TRBV5-1; CDR3 protein: CASSLDLTGAYGYTF
J gene: TRBJ1-2; V gene: TRBV7-2; CDR3 protein: CASSLGAGQLYGYTF
J gene: TRBJ2-6; V gene: TRBV19; CDR3 protein: CASTAMGSSSGANVLTF
J gene: TRBJ1-2; V gene: TRBV6-5; CDR3 protein: CASSPGTGSRYTF
J gene: TRBJ2-7; V gene: TRBV5-6; CDR3 protein: CASRMGGLHYEQYF
J gene: TRBJ2-7; V gene: TRBV19; CDR3 protein: CASTGTSGSYEQYF
J gene: TRBJ2-7; V gene: TRBV30; CDR3 protein: CAWSVRDRVTYEQYF
J gene: TRBJ2-2; V gene: TRBV9; CDR3 protein: CASSPSSDYTRELFF
J gene: TRBJ2-1; V gene: TRBV9; CDR3 protein: CASSVDPPGGSSYNEQFF
J gene: TRBJ1-2; V gene: TRBV6-5; CDR3 protein: CASSYFGQGGNYGYTF